This T cell receptor (beta chain) derives from a study of cytomegalovirus exposure and HLA in healthy donors. Overall study context: The use of the same platform for the 110 or so validation repertoires and the 550 to 850 first-cohort repertoires was reported by a later analysis.

The CDR3 sequence is 15 residues long. CDR1 and CDR2 (germline): MNHEY, SVGAGI. The junction had 9 bases not matched to a gene; V was cut back by 6 bases and J by 6 bases. The donors were part of the validation cohort of 95 to 150 subjects. That cohort was separate from the first cohort, which comprised 700 or so subjects. In regard to this clone: Its antigen is not identified.

Notes on the study in general: Investigators reported 150 to 200 TCR beta chains as tied to cytomegalovirus.

Generated by immunoSEQ multiplex PCR, the TCRdb table keeps only in-frame clones and is missing some. The sample contains around 150,000 clones, roughly 96% of which appear only once. Sequenced input: PBMCs. The rearrangement links TRBV6-5 to TRBJ2-2, with 8 bases identical to TRBD1. The receptor was isolated from a woman in her late teens or twenties in good health and CMV-seronegative. CDR3 sequence (DNA): TGTGCCAGCAGCATCAGGGGGCAGGTGGCCGGGGAGCTGTTTTTT. This codes for CASSIRGQVAGELFF.